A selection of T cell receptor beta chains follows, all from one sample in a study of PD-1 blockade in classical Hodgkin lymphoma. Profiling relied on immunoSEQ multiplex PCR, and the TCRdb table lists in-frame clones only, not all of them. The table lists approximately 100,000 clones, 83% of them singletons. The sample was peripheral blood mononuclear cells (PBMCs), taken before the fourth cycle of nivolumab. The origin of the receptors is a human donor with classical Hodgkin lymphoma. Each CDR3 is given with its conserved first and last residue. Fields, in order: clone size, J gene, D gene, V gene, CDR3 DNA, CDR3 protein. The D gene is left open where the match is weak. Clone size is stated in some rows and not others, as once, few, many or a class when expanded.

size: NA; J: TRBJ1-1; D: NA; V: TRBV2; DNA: TGTGCCAGCAGTATACAGGAGAACACTGAAGCTTTCTTT; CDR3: CASSIQENTEAFF
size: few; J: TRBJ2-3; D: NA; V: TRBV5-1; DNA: TGCGCCAGCAGCTCCTACTCCACTCAGGGGGATACGCAGTATTTT; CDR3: CASSSYSTQGDTQYF
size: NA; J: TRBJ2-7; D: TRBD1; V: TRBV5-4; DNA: TGTGCCAGCAGCTTGGAGGGACAGAATAATTCCTACGAGCAGTACTTC; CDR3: CASSLEGQNNSYEQYF
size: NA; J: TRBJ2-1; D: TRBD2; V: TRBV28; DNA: TGTGCCAGCAGCCCTAGCGGAACCTACAATGAGCAGTTCTTC; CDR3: CASSPSGTYNEQFF
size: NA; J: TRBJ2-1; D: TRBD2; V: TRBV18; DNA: TGTGCCAGCTCACCACCGACTAGCGGATTATACAATGAGCAGTTCTTC; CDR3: CASSPPTSGLYNEQFF
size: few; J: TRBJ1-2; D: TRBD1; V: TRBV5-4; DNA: TGTGCCAGCAGCTTGGGCCCTCCCCAGGGGGCGGTTGGCTACACCTTC; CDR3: CASSLGPPQGAVGYTF
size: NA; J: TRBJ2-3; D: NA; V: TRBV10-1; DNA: TGCGCCAGCAGTGACCGACAGGAAGGCAGGGATACGCAGTATTTT; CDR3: CASSDRQEGRDTQYF
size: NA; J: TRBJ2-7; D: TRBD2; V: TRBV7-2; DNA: TGTGCCAGCAGCCCCCGGACTAGCGGACCCTACGAGCAGTACTTC; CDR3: CASSPRTSGPYEQYF
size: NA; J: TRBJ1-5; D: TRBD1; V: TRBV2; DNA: TGTGCCAGCAGATCTTCAGGGGGGCAGCCCCAGCATTTT; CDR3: CASRSSGGQPQHF
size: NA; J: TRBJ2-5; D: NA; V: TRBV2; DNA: TGTGCCAGCAGTGGGGACACCCAAGAGACCCAGTACTTC; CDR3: CASSGDTQETQYF
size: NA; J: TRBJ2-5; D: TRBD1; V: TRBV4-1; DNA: TGCGCCAGCAGCCGAGCTGACTCCACAGGGGGAGAGACCCAGTACTTC; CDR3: CASSRADSTGGETQYF
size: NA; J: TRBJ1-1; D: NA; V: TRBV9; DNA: TGTGCCAGCAGCGTAGTCTGGGGGGCTGAAGCTTTCTTT; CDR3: CASSVVWGAEAFF
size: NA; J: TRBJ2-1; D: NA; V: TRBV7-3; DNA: TGTGCCAGCAGCTCTGGGTCAGCTAGCTCCTACAATGAGCAGTTCTTC; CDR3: CASSSGSASSYNEQFF
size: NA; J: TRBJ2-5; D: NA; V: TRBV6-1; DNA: TGTGCCAGCAGTGAATCGCCGCAGCAAGAGACCCAGTACTTC; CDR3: CASSESPQQETQYF
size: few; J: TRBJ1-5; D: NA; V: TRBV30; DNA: TGTGCCTGGTCCCCGGGGGTTGGGACTCAGCCCCAGCATTTT; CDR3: CAWSPGVGTQPQHF
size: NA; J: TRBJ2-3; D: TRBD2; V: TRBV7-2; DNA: TGTGCCAGCAGCTTCCTAGCGGGAAACACAGATACGCAGTATTTT; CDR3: CASSFLAGNTDTQYF
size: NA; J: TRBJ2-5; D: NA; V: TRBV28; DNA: TGTGCCAGCAGTGGGGGGGCGTTGGGAGAGACCCAGTACTTC; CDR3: CASSGGALGETQYF
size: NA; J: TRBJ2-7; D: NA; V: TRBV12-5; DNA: TGTGCTAGTGGTTTGGAAAGAAACGAGCAGTACTTC; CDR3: CASGLERNEQYF
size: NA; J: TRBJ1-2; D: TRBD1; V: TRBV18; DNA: TGTGCCAGCTCACCCGGACAGGAGAACTATGGCTACACCTTC; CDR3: CASSPGQENYGYTF
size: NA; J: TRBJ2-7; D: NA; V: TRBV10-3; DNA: TGTGCCATCAGTAATTTAGGGGGAAGGGACGAGCAGTACTTC; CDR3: CAISNLGGRDEQYF
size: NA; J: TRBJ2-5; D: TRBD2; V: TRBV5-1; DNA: TGCGCCAGCAGCCCAGGGACTAGCGGGAGCCAAGAGACCCAGTACTTC; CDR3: CASSPGTSGSQETQYF
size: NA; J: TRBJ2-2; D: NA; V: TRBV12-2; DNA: TGTGCAAGTCGCTATCATCGACAGAACCCTCACACCGGGGAGCTGTTTTTT; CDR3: CASRYHRQNPHTGELFF
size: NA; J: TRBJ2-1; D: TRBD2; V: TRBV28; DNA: TGTGCCAGCAGTTCTAGCGGGACGAGGAATGAGCAGTTCTTC; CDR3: CASSSSGTRNEQFF
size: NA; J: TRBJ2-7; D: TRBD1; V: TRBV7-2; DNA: TGTGCCAGCAGCTACGGGACAGGGGGCAACTACGAGCAGTACTTC; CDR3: CASSYGTGGNYEQYF
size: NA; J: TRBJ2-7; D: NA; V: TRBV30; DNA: TGTGCCTGGAAGCTGAGCTCCTACGAGCAGTACTTC; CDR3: CAWKLSSYEQYF
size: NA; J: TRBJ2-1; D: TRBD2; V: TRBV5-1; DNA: TGCGCCAGCAGCTTGTCCGGGACTAGCTACTACAATGAGCAGTTCTTC; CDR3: CASSLSGTSYYNEQFF
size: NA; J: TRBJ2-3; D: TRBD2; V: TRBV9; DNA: TGTGCCAGCAGCACCGGCCGGGGGGCGGGAGGAACGGATACGCAGTATTTT; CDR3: CASSTGRGAGGTDTQYF
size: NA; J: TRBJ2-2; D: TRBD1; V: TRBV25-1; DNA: TGTGCCAGCAGTCAGACAGGGGTGACCGGGGAGCTGTTTTTT; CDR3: CASSQTGVTGELFF
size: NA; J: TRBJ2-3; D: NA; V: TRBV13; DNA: TGTGCCAGCAGCTCCTTCGGGCGGGGCACAGATACGCAGTATTTT; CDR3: CASSSFGRGTDTQYF